The present entry profiles one T cell receptor (beta chain) with its context. Its antigen remains unknown. A universal primer site arose from template switching, and cDNA bore unique molecular identifiers. TCRdb reprocessed the 5' RACE reads via MiXCR and lists one record per CDR3 protein. The repertoire has 650,000 to 800,000 distinct CDR3 sequences, 8.6% of them found once; the top ten carry around 0.95%. These data originate in a study of identical twins. Study-level points and caveats: Excess sharing by twins proved weaker in beta out-of-frame sequences. Invariant MAIT and iNKT cells could partly confound zero-insertion analyses. Not following the same donors, the study drew its conclusions from cross-sectional statistical analysis.

This sample also appeared in a second study, on yellow fever vaccine responses in identical twins.

Input material: PBMCs. The sequence came from a woman aged 18 to 35 in good health.

The CDR3 here is CASRVTSLSTDTQYF. DNA of the CDR3: TGTGCCAGCAGGGTTACATCCCTTAGCACAGATACGCAGTATTTT. The V gene is TRBV6-1, the J gene TRBJ2-3; D is unresolved. V lost 6 bases to trimming and J lost 0 bases, with 13 bases between them. Germline values: CDR1 MNHNS, CDR2 SASEGT. CDR3 length equals 15 residues.